This note documents a single T cell receptor (beta chain) sequence. Its cognate antigen is unknown. This record belongs to a study of early T cells in non-severe SARS-CoV-2 infection. Study overall: The authors sequenced bulk RNA from unsorted whole blood, leaving chains unpaired. Overall study results and limits: The study's VDJdb matching favored anti-spike CD8 responses and missed private and CD4 specificities.

V gave up 4 bases and J gave up 3 bases, with 13 bases separating them. The CDR3 sequence is 13 residues long. The germline V gene has CDR1 SQVTM and CDR2 ANQGSEA. The TCR library protocol attached unique molecular identifiers to the individual cDNA molecules. TCRdb redid the calling of the 5' RACE reads with MiXCR, one entry per CDR3 protein. The sample yields more than 55,000 distinct CDR3 sequences, over 4.5% seen once. The input for sequencing was whole blood, taken at baseline. The origin of this receptor is an adult who was a healthcare worker with PCR-confirmed SARS-CoV-2 infection or an uninfected control (not recorded which). This sequence joins TRBV29-1 and TRBJ2-7; D possibly corresponds to TRBD2 (6 bases). The CDR3 DNA is TGCAGCGTTGTTCCCGCGGGAAACTACGAGCAGTACTTC. It encodes CSVVPAGNYEQYF.